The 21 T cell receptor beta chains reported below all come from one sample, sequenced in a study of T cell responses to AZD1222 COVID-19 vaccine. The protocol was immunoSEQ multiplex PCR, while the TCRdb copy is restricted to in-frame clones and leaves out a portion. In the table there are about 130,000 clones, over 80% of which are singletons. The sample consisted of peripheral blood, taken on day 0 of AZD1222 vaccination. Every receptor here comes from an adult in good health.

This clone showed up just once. The CDR3 is CASSLVLAGVRNEQFF. The DNA for the CDR3 is TGCGCCAGCAGCTTGGTCCTAGCGGGAGTAAGGAATGAGCAGTTCTTC. The V and J genes are TRBV5-1 and TRBJ2-1, with TRBD2 identical over 10 bases. V gave up 0 bases and J gave up 7 bases; unmatched junction bases: 7. This CDR3 has 16 amino acids. Germline V CDR1 and CDR2: SGHRS, YFSETQ.

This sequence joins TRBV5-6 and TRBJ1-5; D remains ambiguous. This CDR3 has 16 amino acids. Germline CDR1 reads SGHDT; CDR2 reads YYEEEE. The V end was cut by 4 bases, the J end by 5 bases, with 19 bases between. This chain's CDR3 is CASSQGRLGRDQPQHF. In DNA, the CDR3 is TGTGCCAGCAGCCAAGGACGGCTCGGAAGGGATCAGCCCCAGCATTTT. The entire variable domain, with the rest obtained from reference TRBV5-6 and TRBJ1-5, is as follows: DAGVTQSPTHLIKTRGQQVTLRCSPKSGHDTVSWYQQALGQGPQFIFQYYEEEERQRGNFPDRFSGHQFPNYSSELNVNALLLGDSALYLCASSQGRLGRDQPQHFGDGTRLSIL.

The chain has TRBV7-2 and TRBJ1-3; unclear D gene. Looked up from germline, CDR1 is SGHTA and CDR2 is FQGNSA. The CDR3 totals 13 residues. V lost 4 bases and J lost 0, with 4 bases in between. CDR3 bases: TGTGCCAGCAGCTCCCGCTCTGGAAACACCATATATTTT. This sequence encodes CASSSRSGNTIYF.

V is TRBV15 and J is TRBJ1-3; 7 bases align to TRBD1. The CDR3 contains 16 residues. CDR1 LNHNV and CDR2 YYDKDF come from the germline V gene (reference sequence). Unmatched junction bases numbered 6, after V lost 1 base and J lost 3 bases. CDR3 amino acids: CATSRAQGVVGNTIYF. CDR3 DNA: TGTGCCACCAGCAGAGCCCAGGGGGTCGTTGGAAACACCATATATTTT.

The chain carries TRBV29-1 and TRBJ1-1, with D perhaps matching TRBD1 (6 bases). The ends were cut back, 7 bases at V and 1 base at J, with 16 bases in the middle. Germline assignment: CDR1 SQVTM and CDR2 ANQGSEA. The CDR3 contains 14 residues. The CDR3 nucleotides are TGCAGCGCACGCAGCAGGGGCTGGAACACTGAAGCTTTCTTT. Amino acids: CSARSRGWNTEAFF.

CDR3 sequence: CASSERENSNQPQHF. In DNA form, the CDR3 reads TGTGCCAGCAGTGAACGGGAGAATAGCAATCAGCCCCAGCATTTT. The chain uses TRBV2 and TRBJ1-5; D uncertain. V lost 2 bases and J lost 0, with 8 bases in between. This CDR3 contains 15 residues. Germline-derived CDR1 and CDR2 are SNHLY and FYNNEI. The entire variable domain, with the rest obtained from reference TRBV2 and TRBJ1-5, is as follows: EPEVTQTPSHQVTQMGQEVILRCVPISNHLYFYWYRQILGQKVEFLVSFYNNEISEKSEIFDDQFSVERPDGSNFTLKIRSTKLEDSAMYFCASSERENSNQPQHFGDGTRLSIL.

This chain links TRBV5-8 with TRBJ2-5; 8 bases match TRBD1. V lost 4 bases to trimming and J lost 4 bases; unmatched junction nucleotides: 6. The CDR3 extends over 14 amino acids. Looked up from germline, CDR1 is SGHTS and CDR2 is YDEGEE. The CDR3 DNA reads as TGTGCCAGCAGCGTGACAGGGACAGGAGAGACCCAGTACTTC. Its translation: CASSVTGTGETQYF.

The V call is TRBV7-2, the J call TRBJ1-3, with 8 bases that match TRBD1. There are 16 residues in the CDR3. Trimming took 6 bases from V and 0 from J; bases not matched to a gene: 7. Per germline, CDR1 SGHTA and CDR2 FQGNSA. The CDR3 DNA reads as TGTGCCAGCAGACATCCCGACAGGGGCTCTGGAAACACCATATATTTT. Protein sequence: CASRHPDRGSGNTIYF.

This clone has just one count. CDR3 sequence (DNA): TGTGCCAGCAGCTTAGGCCGGACAGTAGCCTACGAGCAGTACTTC. Protein product: CASSLGRTVAYEQYF. The chain joins TRBV7-2 to TRBJ2-7; a weak D match, TRBD1 (6 bases). Germline CDR1 is SGHTA and CDR2 is FQGNSA. The ends were cut back, 1 base at V and 2 bases at J, with 12 bases in the middle. The CDR3 extends over 15 amino acids.

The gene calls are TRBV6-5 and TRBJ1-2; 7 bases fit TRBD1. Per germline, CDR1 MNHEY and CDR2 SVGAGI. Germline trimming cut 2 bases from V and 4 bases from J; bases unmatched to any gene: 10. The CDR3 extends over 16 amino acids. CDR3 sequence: CASSYEPRGVSYGYTF. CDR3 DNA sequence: TGTGCCAGCAGTTACGAACCCAGGGGGGTGAGCTATGGCTACACCTTC.

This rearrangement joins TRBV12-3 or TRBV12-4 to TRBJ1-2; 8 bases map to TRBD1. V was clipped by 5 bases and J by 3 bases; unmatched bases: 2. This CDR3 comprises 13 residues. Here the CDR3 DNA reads TGTGCCAGCAGTCCGACAGGGGACTATGGCTACACCTTC. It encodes CASSPTGDYGYTF.

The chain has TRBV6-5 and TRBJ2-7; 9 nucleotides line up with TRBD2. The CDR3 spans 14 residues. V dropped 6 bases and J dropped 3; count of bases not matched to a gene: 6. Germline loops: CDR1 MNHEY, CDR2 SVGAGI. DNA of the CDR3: TGTGCCAGCAGCCTAGCGGGAAGCGACTACGAGCAGTACTTC. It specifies CASSLAGSDYEQYF.

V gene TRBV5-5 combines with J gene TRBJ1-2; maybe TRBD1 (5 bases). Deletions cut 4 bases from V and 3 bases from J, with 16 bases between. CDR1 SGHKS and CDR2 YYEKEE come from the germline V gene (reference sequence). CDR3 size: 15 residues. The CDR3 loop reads CASSKDRAQDYGYTF. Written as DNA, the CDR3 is TGTGCCAGCAGCAAAGACCGCGCACAGGACTATGGCTACACCTTC.

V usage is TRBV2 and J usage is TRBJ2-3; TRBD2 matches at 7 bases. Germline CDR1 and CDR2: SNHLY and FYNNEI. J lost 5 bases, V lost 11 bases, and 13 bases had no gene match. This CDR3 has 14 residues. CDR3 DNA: TGTGCCGACAGCAGTGAGGGAGGGGAAGATACGCAGTATTTT. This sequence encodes CADSSEGGEDTQYF.

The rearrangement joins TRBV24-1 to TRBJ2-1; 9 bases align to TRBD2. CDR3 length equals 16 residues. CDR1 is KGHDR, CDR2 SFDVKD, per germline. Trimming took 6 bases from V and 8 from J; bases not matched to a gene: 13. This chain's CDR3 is CATSPSGAGGRHEQFF. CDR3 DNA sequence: TGTGCCACCAGTCCGTCCGGAGCGGGAGGACGGCATGAGCAGTTCTTC.

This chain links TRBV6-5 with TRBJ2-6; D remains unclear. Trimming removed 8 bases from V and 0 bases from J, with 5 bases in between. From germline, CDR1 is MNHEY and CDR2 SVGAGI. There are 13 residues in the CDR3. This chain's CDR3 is CASQSSGANVLTF. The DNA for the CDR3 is TGTGCCAGCCAGTCCTCTGGGGCCAACGTCCTGACTTTC.

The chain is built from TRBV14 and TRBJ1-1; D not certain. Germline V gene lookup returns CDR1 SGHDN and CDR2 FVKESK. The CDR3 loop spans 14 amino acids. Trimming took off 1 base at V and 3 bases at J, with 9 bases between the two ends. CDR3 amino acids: CASSQVRGYTEAFF. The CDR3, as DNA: TGTGCCAGCAGCCAAGTTAGAGGATACACTGAAGCTTTCTTT.

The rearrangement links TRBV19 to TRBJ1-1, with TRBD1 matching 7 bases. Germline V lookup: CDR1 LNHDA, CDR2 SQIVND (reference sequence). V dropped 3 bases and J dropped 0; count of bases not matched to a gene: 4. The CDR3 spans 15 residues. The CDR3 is CASSIMGQMNTEAFF. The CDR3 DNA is TGTGCCAGTAGTATTATGGGACAGATGAACACTGAAGCTTTCTTT.

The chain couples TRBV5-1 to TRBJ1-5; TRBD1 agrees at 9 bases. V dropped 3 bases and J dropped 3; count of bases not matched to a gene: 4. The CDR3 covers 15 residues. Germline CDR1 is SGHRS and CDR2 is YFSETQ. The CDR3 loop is CASSSGTGPNQPQHF. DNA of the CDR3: TGCGCCAGCAGCTCCGGGACAGGGCCCAATCAGCCCCAGCATTTT. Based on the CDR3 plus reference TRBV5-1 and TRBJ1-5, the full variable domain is KAGVTQTPRYLIKTRGQQVTLSCSPISGHRSVSWYQQTPGQGLQFLFEYFSETQRNKGNFPGRFSGRQFSNSRSEMNVSTLELGDSALYLCASSSGTGPNQPQHFGDGTRLSIL.

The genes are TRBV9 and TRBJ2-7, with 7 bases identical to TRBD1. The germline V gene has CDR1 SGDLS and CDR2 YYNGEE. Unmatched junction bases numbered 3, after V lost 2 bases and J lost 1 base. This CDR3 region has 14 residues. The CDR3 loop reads CASSVGQFSYEQYF. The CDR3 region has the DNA TGTGCCAGCAGCGTGGGACAGTTTTCCTACGAGCAGTACTTC.

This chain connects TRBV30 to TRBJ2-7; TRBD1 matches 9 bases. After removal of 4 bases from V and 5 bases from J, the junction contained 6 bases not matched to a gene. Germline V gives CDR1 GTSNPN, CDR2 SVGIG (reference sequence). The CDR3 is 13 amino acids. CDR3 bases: TGTGCCTGGAATCGGGACAGGGTCAACGAGCAGTACTTC. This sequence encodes CAWNRDRVNEQYF. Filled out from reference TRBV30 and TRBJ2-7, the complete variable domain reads SQTIHQWPATLVQPVGSPLSLECTVEGTSNPNLYWYRQAAGRGLQLLFYSVGIGQISSEVPQNLSASRPQDRQFILSSKKLLLSDSGFYLCAWNRDRVNEQYFGPGTRLTVT.